Each of the 20 T cell receptor beta chains below was sequenced from the same sample in a study of technical replicates of blood from a few donors. TCRdb keeps only in-frame clones here, not all; method: immunoSEQ multiplex PCR. The sample lists roughly 80,000 clones; 85% to 95% were seen once. The sample taken for sequencing was T cells isolated from PBMCs. The receptors originated from a human donor in good health.

This clone is a singleton in its sample. CDR3 region: CASSLGVTGIQPQHF. DNA for the CDR3: TGTGCCAGCAGCTTGGGGGTAACAGGGATCCAGCCCCAGCATTTT. The rearrangement links TRBV7-2 to TRBJ1-5; D is possibly TRBD1 (6 bases). CDR3 length equals 15 residues. V was pared by 3 bases and J by 7 bases, with 16 bases between. Germline CDR1 is SGHTA and CDR2 is FQGNSA.

The chain joins TRBV30 to TRBJ2-3, with D unresolved. Germline V gene sequence: CDR1 GTSNPN, CDR2 SVGIG (reference sequence). The germline V and J ends were trimmed by 2 bases and 2 bases, with 14 bases remaining between them. The CDR3 has 15 residues. CDR3 loop: CAWSPTGEPTDTQYF. DNA of the CDR3: TGTGCCTGGAGTCCGACTGGCGAACCCACAGATACGCAGTATTTT.

V usage is TRBV27 and J usage is TRBJ2-5; D ambiguous. CDR1 MNHEY and CDR2 SMNVEV come from the germline V gene (reference sequence). CDR3 length: 14 residues. V was shortened by 5 bases and J by 10 bases, with 20 bases between the two germline ends. The CDR3 is CASSVKEPRLGQYF. CDR3 bases: TGTGCCAGCAGTGTTAAGGAACCGAGGCTGGGCCAGTACTTC.

The V call is TRBV4-1, the J call TRBJ2-2; the D gene is possibly TRBD1 (6 bases). The germline gives CDR1 MGHRA, CDR2 YSYEKL. V dropped 4 bases and J dropped 7 bases, with 19 bases sitting between them. The CDR3 has 16 residues. The CDR3 loop reads CASSPERGRRGGELFF. CDR3 nucleotides: TGCGCCAGCAGCCCGGAAAGGGGGAGACGGGGCGGGGAGCTGTTTTTT.

The chain joins TRBV7-9 to TRBJ2-2; D is uncertain. Germline V gives CDR1 SEHNR, CDR2 FQNEAQ (reference sequence). This CDR3 contains 16 residues. Trimming removed 5 bases from V and 5 bases from J, with 18 bases in between. CDR3 nucleotide sequence: TGTGCCAGCAGCCCCGATATAGCCCTGAAAACCGGGGAGCTGTTTTTT. This encodes CASSPDIALKTGELFF.

This clone has a handful of counts. V is TRBV6-4 and J is TRBJ2-6, with 9 bases aligning to TRBD2. Germline values: CDR1 MRHNA, CDR2 SNTAGT. The CDR3 totals 17 residues. The ends lost 0 bases at V and 2 bases at J; junction bases unmatched: 2. CDR3 coding DNA: TGTGCCAGCAGTGACTCGTCTAGCGGGACTGGGGCCAACGTCCTGACTTTC. It codes for CASSDSSSGTGANVLTF.

This clone was found a few times. The chain has TRBV19 and TRBJ1-1; 7 nucleotides agree with TRBD1. CDR3 length equals 14 residues. Germline V gives CDR1 LNHDA, CDR2 SQIVND (reference sequence). With V trimmed by 4 bases and J by 1 base, 3 bases remained unmatched. CDR3 amino acids: CASSTRTGNTEAFF. The CDR3 DNA follows: TGTGCCAGTAGTACCCGGACAGGGAACACTGAAGCTTTCTTT.

The chain has TRBV11-2 and TRBJ1-2; D not certain. With 0 bases removed from V and 4 bases from J, the gap between germline ends came to 9 bases. Germline V gives CDR1 SGHAT, CDR2 FQNNGV. This CDR3 comprises 14 residues. The DNA of the CDR3 is TGTGCCAGCAGCTTAGAAGCAAGCTTCTATGGCTACACCTTC. It specifies CASSLEASFYGYTF.

The chain combines TRBV27 with TRBJ2-7; TRBD1 is a possible D gene (6 bases). Deletions cut 3 bases from V and 5 bases from J, with 17 bases between. Germline CDR1 and CDR2: MNHEY and SMNVEV (reference sequence). This CDR3 region has 15 residues. The CDR3: CASSFQGLGRDEQYF. In DNA form, the CDR3 reads TGTGCCAGCAGTTTTCAGGGGCTGGGTAGGGACGAGCAGTACTTC.

The chain has TRBV4-2 and TRBJ2-3, with 8 positions matching TRBD2. This CDR3 region has 16 residues. Germline V CDR1 and CDR2: LGHNA, YNFKEQ. Trimming at V came to 3 bases and at J to 2 bases, leaving 7 bases not matched to a gene. CDR3 nucleotide sequence: TGTGCCAGCAGCCACGCGGGAGGATACATCACAGATACGCAGTATTTT. The encoded protein is CASSHAGGYITDTQYF.

This chain uses TRBV29-1 with TRBJ1-4; 9 bases map to TRBD1. Germline CDR1 SQVTM, CDR2 ANQGSEA. Trimming cost V 5 bases and J 7 bases; bases outside gene matches: 5. The CDR3 is 13 residues long. The CDR3 loop reads CSVRQGEVEKLFF. CDR3 nucleotide sequence: TGCAGCGTTAGACAGGGGGAAGTTGAAAAACTGTTTTTT. Variable domain in full (rest from reference TRBV29-1 and TRBJ1-4): SAVISQKPSRDICQRGTSLTIQCQVDSQVTMMFWYRQQPGQSLTLIATANQGSEATYESGFVIDKFPISRPNLTFSTLTVSNMSPEDSSIYLCSVRQGEVEKLFFGSGTQLSVL.

The chain is built from TRBV19 and TRBJ1-1, with a weak D call TRBD1 (5 bases). V was clipped by 3 bases and J by 0 bases, with 8 bases between them. This CDR3 is 14 amino acids long. Germline V gene sequence: CDR1 LNHDA, CDR2 SQIVND (reference sequence). CDR3 residues: CASSIRQMNTEAFF. CDR3 in DNA: TGTGCCAGTAGTATCCGACAGATGAACACTGAAGCTTTCTTT.

The genes are TRBV14 and TRBJ2-2, with a weak D call TRBD1 (5 bases). Trimming removed 3 bases from V and 6 bases from J, with 11 bases in between. This CDR3 region has 14 residues. The germline CDR1 and CDR2 sequences are SGHDN and FVKESK. CDR3 nucleotides: TGTGCCAGCAGCCAGCAGGGTTTAGCCGGGGAGCTGTTTTTT. Translated, it gives CASSQQGLAGELFF.

This clone has only a few counts. CDR3 loop: CASSGQLANYGYTF. CDR3 bases: TGTGCCAGCAGCGGACAGTTAGCTAACTATGGCTACACCTTC. This sequence joins TRBV7-8 and TRBJ1-2; the D gene is possibly TRBD1 (6 bases). The germline gives CDR1 SGHVS, CDR2 FQNEAQ. The CDR3 consists of 14 residues. The V end lost 5 bases, the J end lost 0 bases, and 10 bases lay between the germline ends.

This chain joins TRBV5-1 and TRBJ2-2; D may be TRBD1 (6 bases). Germline CDR1 SGHRS, CDR2 YFSETQ. The CDR3 consists of 16 residues. V lost 0 bases, J lost 3 bases, and 12 bases lay in between. CDR3 in DNA: TGCGCCAGCAGCTTGGTGCGACAGGCGTACACCGGGGAGCTGTTTTTT. This codes for CASSLVRQAYTGELFF.

The chain couples TRBV28 to TRBJ1-2, with D perhaps matching TRBD1 (5 bases). The germline V gene encodes CDR1 MDHEN and CDR2 SYDVKM. The V and J ends lost 2 bases and 7 bases respectively, with 11 bases between them. The CDR3 contains 13 residues. The CDR3 nucleotides are TGTGCCAGCAGTTTACCCGACAGAGGTGGCTACACCTTC. Amino acids: CASSLPDRGGYTF.

This rearrangement joins TRBV7-8 to TRBJ1-4; TRBD1 matches 9 bases. Germline V CDR1 and CDR2: SGHVS, FQNEAQ. The CDR3 has 14 residues. J gave up 5 bases and V 5 bases, and 3 bases lay outside the gene matches. CDR3 sequence: CASSTTGGNEKLFF. As DNA, the CDR3 is TGTGCCAGCAGCACCACAGGGGGCAATGAAAAACTGTTTTTT.

V and J are TRBV14 and TRBJ1-2; 8 nucleotides agree with TRBD1. The CDR3 spans 16 residues. Per the germline V gene, CDR1 is SGHDN and CDR2 is FVKESK. Trimming removed 2 bases from V and 6 bases from J; junction bases left unmatched: 11. The CDR3 spells CASSQLIPGQGDGYTF. CDR3 DNA: TGTGCCAGCAGCCAATTGATCCCCGGACAGGGAGATGGCTACACCTTC.

The chain has TRBV15 and TRBJ2-1, with 10 bases identical to TRBD2. This CDR3 comprises 15 residues. Germline V gene lookup returns CDR1 LNHNV and CDR2 YYDKDF (reference sequence). Losses at the gene ends were 1 base for V and 9 bases for J; bases not matched to a gene: 6. The CDR3 is CATSRVLAGASEQFF. The CDR3, as DNA: TGTGCCACCAGCAGAGTCCTAGCGGGAGCAAGTGAGCAGTTCTTC. The full variable domain, in which reference TRBV15 and TRBJ2-1 provide the parts outside the CDR3, is DAMVIQNPRYQVTQFGKPVTLSCSQTLNHNVMYWYQQKSSQAPKLLFHYYDKDFNNEADTPDNFQSRRPNTSFCFLDIRSPGLGDTAMYLCATSRVLAGASEQFFGPGTRLTVL.

J is TRBJ1-4 and V is TRBV28, with no clear D. With 3 bases removed from V and 8 bases from J, the gap between germline ends came to 10 bases. The germline CDR1 and CDR2 sequences are MDHEN and SYDVKM. This CDR3 spans 13 amino acids. The DNA for the CDR3 is TGTGCCAGCAGTTTGTCAGATCTGGAAAAACTGTTTTTT. Its translation: CASSLSDLEKLFF.